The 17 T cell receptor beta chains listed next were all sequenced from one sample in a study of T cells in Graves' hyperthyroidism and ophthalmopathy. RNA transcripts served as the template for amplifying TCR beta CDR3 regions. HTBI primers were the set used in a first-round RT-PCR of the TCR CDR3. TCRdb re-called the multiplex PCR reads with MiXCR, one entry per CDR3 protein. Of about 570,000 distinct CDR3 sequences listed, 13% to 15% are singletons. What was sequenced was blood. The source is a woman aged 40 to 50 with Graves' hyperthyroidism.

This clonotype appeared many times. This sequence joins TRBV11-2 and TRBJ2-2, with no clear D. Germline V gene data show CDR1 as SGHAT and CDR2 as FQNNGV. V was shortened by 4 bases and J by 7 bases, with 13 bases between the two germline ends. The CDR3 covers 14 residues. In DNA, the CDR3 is TGTGCCAGCAGCTACCCTCGATGGGGCGGGGAGCTGTTTTTT. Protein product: CASSYPRWGGELFF.

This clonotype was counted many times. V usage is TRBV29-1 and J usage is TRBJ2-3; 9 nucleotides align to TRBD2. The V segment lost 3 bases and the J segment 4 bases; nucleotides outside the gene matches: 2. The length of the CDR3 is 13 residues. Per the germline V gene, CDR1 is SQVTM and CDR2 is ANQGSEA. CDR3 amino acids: CSVDRLAADTQYF. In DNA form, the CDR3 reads TGCAGCGTTGACCGACTAGCGGCAGATACGCAGTATTTT.

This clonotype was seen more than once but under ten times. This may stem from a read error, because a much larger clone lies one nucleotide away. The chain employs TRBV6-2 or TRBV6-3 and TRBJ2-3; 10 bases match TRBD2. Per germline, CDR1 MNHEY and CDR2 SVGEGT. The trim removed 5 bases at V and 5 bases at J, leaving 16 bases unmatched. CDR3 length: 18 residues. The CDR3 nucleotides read TGTGCCAGCAGTGCCAGGGGGCTGGCTAGCGGGGGTCTAGATACGCAGTATTTT. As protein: CASSARGLASGGLDTQYF.

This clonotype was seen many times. Here the CDR3 reads CSARSGLATNTGELFF. The CDR3, as DNA: TGCAGTGCTAGGTCAGGACTAGCGACGAACACCGGGGAGCTGTTTTTT. The chain is built from TRBV20-1 and TRBJ2-2; 9 bases agree with TRBD2. Losses at the gene ends were 3 bases for V and 0 bases for J; bases not matched to a gene: 5. This CDR3 has 16 amino acids. The germline CDR1 and CDR2 sequences are DFQATT and SNEGSKA (reference sequence).

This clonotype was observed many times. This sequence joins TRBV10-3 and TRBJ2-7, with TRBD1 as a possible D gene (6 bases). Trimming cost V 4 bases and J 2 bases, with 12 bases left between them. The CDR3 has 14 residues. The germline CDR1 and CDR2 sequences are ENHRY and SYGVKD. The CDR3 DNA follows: TGTGCCATCAGTGTAGCAGGGGACCCCTACGAGCAGTACTTC. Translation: CAISVAGDPYEQYF.

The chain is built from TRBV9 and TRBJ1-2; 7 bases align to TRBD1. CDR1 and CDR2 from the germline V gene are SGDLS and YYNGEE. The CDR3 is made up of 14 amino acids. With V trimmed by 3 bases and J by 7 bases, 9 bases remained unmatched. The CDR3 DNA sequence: TGTGCCAGCAGCGCAACCACAGGGGATGCTGGCTACACCTTC. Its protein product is CASSATTGDAGYTF.

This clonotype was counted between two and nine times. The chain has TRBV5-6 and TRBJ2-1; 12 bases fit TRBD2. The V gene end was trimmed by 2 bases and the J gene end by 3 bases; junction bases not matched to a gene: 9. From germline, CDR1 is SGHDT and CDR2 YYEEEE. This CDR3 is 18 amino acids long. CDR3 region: CASSFQTSGSVLYNEQFF. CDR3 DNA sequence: TGTGCCAGCAGCTTCCAGACTAGCGGGAGTGTTCTCTACAATGAGCAGTTCTTC.

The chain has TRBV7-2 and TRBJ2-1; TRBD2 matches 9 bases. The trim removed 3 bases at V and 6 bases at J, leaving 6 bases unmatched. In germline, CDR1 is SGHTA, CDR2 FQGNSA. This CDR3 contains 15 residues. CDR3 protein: CASSLSTSGLNEQFF. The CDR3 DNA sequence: TGTGCCAGCAGCTTGTCCACTAGCGGGCTCAATGAGCAGTTCTTC.

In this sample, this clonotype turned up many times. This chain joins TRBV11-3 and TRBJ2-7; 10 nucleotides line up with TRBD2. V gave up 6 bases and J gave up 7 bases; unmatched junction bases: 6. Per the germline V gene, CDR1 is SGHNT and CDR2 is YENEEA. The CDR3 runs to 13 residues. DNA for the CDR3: TGTGCCAGCAGGACTAGCGGGTGGGAGGAGCAGTACTTC. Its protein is CASRTSGWEEQYF.

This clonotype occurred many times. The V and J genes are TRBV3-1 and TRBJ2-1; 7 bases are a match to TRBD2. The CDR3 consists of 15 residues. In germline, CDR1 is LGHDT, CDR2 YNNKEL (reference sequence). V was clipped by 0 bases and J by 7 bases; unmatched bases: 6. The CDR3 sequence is CASSQERRTRNEQFF. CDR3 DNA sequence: TGTGCCAGCAGCCAAGAGCGAAGGACTAGGAATGAGCAGTTCTTC.

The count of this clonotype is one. The CDR3 reads CASSIDRRNTEAFF. CDR3 nucleotide sequence: TGTGCCAGTAGTATAGATCGGAGGAACACTGAAGCTTTCTTT. V usage is TRBV19 and J usage is TRBJ1-1; D uncertain. V was cut by 0 bases and J by 1 base, with 6 bases left in between. This CDR3 region has 14 residues. Germline V lookup: CDR1 LNHDA, CDR2 SQIVND (reference sequence).

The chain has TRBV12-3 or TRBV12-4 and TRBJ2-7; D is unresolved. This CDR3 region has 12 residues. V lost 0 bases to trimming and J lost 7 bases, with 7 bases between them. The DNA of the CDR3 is TGTGCCAGCAGTTTAGCGTTTGGTGAGCAGTACTTC. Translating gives CASSLAFGEQYF.

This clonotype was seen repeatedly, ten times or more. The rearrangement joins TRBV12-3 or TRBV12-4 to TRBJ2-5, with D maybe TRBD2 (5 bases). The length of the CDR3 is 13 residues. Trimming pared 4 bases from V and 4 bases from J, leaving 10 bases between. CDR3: CASSSADSETQYF. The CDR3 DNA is TGTGCCAGCAGTTCGGCGGACTCAGAGACCCAGTACTTC.

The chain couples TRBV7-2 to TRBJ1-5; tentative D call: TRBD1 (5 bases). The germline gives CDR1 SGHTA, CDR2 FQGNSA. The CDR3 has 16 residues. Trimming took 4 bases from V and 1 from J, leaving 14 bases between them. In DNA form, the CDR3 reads TGTGCCAGCAGCTCTACGGGGACTCGCAGCAATCAGCCCCAGCATTTT. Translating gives CASSSTGTRSNQPQHF.

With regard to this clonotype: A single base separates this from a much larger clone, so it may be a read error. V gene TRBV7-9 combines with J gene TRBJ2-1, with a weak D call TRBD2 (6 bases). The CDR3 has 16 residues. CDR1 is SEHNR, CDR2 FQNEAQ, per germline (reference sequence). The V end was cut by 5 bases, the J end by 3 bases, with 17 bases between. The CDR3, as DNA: TGTGCCAGCAGCACACGCGGGGCAGATTACTACAATGAGCAGTTCTTC. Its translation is CASSTRGADYYNEQFF.

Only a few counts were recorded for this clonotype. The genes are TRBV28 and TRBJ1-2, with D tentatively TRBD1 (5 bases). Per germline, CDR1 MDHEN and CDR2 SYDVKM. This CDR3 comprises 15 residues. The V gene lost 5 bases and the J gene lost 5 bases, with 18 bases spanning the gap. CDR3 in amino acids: CASSPWAGKGYGYTF. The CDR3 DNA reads TGTGCCAGCAGTCCCTGGGCAGGGAAAGGGTATGGCTACACCTTC.

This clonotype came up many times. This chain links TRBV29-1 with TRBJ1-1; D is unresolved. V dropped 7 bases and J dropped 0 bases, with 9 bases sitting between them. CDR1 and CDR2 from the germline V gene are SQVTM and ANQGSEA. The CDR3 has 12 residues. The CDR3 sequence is CSATALNTEAFF. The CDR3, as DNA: TGCAGCGCAACGGCCTTGAACACTGAAGCTTTCTTT.